A selection of T cell receptor beta chains follows, all from one sample in a study of shared clonotypes between healthy human individuals. Here immunoSEQ multiplex PCR was the method, and the copy in TCRdb shows in-frame clones only, minus some. In the table there are hundreds of thousands of clones, roughly 95% of which are singletons. Sequenced material: naive CD8+ T cells sorted from blood. These receptors came from a woman aged 25 to 39 in good health. CDR3s include the opening cysteine and the closing phenylalanine or tryptophan. Each record gives: V gene, CDR3 length, clone size, J gene, D gene, CDR3 DNA, CDR3 protein. The D gene is left open where the match is weak. The size entry is marked missing in some rows and otherwise reads once, few, many or a size class.

>TRBV27|13|few|TRBJ2-7|-
TGTGCCAGCAGACCTGGGACCTCCTACGAGCAGTACTTC
CASRPGTSYEQYF
>TRBV2|15|-|TRBJ1-4|TRBD1
TGTGCCAGCAGAGAACCGGGACAGAAAAATGAAAAACTGTTTTTT
CASREPGQKNEKLFF
>TRBV27|16|-|TRBJ2-7|TRBD1
TGTGCCAGCAGTTCCTCCACAGGGGTACTCTCCTACGAGCAGTACTTC
CASSSSTGVLSYEQYF
>TRBV4-3|13|-|TRBJ1-1|-
TGCGCCAGCAGCCAAGGGGAGAACACTGAAGCTTTCTTT
CASSQGENTEAFF
>TRBV13|14|-|TRBJ1-4|-
TGTGCCAGCAGCTTAAGCCAGGGTGTGGAAAAACTGTTTTTT
CASSLSQGVEKLFF
>TRBV28|16|-|TRBJ1-1|TRBD1
TGTGCCAGCAGTTTGCTAGAGACAGGGGCGAACACTGAAGCTTTCTTT
CASSLLETGANTEAFF
>TRBV28|14|-|TRBJ2-7|-
TGTGCCAGCAGTTATCGCGGGGACACCTACGAGCAGTACTTC
CASSYRGDTYEQYF
>TRBV28|12|-|TRBJ1-2|-
TGTGCCAGCAGTTTCTCCGGGGAGGGCTACACCTTC
CASSFSGEGYTF
>TRBV5-6|14|-|TRBJ1-1|-
TGTGCCAGCAGCTTTCGGGGCTGGTACACTGAAGCTTTCTTT
CASSFRGWYTEAFF
>TRBV6-4|13|once|TRBJ1-1|-
TGTGCCAGCAGTGGGACAGAGGGCACTGAAGCTTTCTTT
CASSGTEGTEAFF
>TRBV10-1|15|-|TRBJ2-1|-
TGCGCCAGCTCTGCGGTGTTGAGTAACGACAATGAGCAGTTCTTC
CASSAVLSNDNEQFF
>TRBV2|13|-|TRBJ2-7|TRBD1
TGTGCCAGCAGAGGACAGGGGGTGAATGGGCAGTACTTC
CASRGQGVNGQYF
>TRBV27|18|-|TRBJ1-1|-
TGTGCCAGCAGCCACACCGCCGGGACAACGGATAAATACACTGAAGCTTTCTTT
CASSHTAGTTDKYTEAFF
>TRBV29-1|15|-|TRBJ2-1|TRBD2
TGCAGCGTTGTGGGACTAGCGGGAGCGGCCTACGAGCAGTTCTTC
CSVVGLAGAAYEQFF
>TRBV10-2|11|-|TRBJ2-7|-
TGCGCCAGCAGGGAGTCATACGAGCAGTACTTC
CASRESYEQYF
>TRBV5-4|14|-|TRBJ2-2|-
TGTGCCAGCAGCCCCGCAAACACGGGCGGGGAGCTGTTTTTT
CASSPANTGGELFF
>TRBV7-2|15|-|TRBJ2-1|-
TGTGCCAGCAGCTTAGAATCCTCAGTCTACAATGAGCAGTTCTTC
CASSLESSVYNEQFF
>TRBV19|16|-|TRBJ1-5|-
TGTGCCAGTAGTTCCTTGGGGCAATATAGCAATCAGCCCCAGCATTTT
CASSSLGQYSNQPQHF
>TRBV9|12|-|TRBJ1-2|-
TGTGCCAGCAGCCCACCGGACAGACGATACACCTTC
CASSPPDRRYTF
>TRBV5-4|14|-|TRBJ2-2|-
TGTGCCAGCAGCTTGCTAGGGGGAACCGGGGAGCTGTTTTTT
CASSLLGGTGELFF
>TRBV19|12|-|TRBJ1-2|-
TGTGCCAGCGACGACAGAGACTATGGCTACACCTTC
CASDDRDYGYTF
>TRBV25-1|15|-|TRBJ2-1|TRBD2
TGTGCCAGCAGTGATTTACTAGCGCGCTTCAATGAGCAGTTCTTC
CASSDLLARFNEQFF
>TRBV25-1|14|-|TRBJ1-5|TRBD1
TGTGCCAGCAGTGTACAGGGGGCGCATCAGCCCCAGCATTTT
CASSVQGAHQPQHF
>TRBV11-2|13|-|TRBJ2-5|-
TGTGCCAGCAGCTTAGATCCGACAGAGACCCAGTACTTC
CASSLDPTETQYF
>TRBV4-1|16|-|TRBJ1-3|-
TGCGCCAGCAGCCAAGGGGGCCGGACAGCGGGAAACACCATATATTTT
CASSQGGRTAGNTIYF
>TRBV28|14|once|TRBJ2-7|-
TGTGCCAGCAGTTTGACCGTACACCCCTACGAGCAGTACTTC
CASSLTVHPYEQYF
>TRBV7-8|15|-|TRBJ2-7|TRBD1
TGTGCCAGCAGTTACCCCGGGACAGGACCCTACGAGCAGTACTTC
CASSYPGTGPYEQYF
>TRBV9|14|-|TRBJ2-7|TRBD1
TGTGCCAGCAGCGGACGACAGGGGTACGACGAGCAGTACTTC
CASSGRQGYDEQYF
>TRBV5-5|14|-|TRBJ2-7|-
TGTGCCAGCAGAACCACGGAGACCCTATACGAGCAGTACTTC
CASRTTETLYEQYF